The 5 T cell receptor beta chains reported below all come from one sample, sequenced in a study of blood T cell repertoires in COVID-19. Profiling relied on immunoSEQ multiplex PCR, and the TCRdb table lists in-frame clones only, not all of them. Of 90,000 or so clones in the sample, around 85% were seen once. Sequencing was done on a sample of peripheral blood. The source of these receptors is a man older than 75 with active or convalescent COVID-19.

This clone was recorded a few times. The chain has TRBV14 and TRBJ1-2; 7 bases are a match to TRBD1. Looked up from germline, CDR1 is SGHDN and CDR2 is FVKESK. The CDR3 runs to 13 residues. The J segment lost 8 bases and the V segment lost 3 bases, leaving 6 bases of the junction unmatched. The CDR3 DNA follows: TGTGCCAGCAGCCAGCATATCAGGGGGGGCTACACCTTC. Translated, it gives CASSQHIRGGYTF.

This chain joins TRBV19 and TRBJ2-3; TRBD2 agrees at 10 bases. CDR1 is LNHDA and CDR2 is SQIVND in the germline V gene (reference sequence). V lost 11 bases and J lost 2; bases outside the gene matches: 16. The CDR3 has 17 amino acids. CDR3 bases: TGTGCCTACAAACAGCGGGGGGGCTCCCGCCCCACAGATACGCAGTATTTT. Protein product: CAYKQRGGSRPTDTQYF.

The chain carries TRBV24-1 and TRBJ1-2; D gene ambiguous. The CDR3 covers 16 residues. Trimming stripped 0 bases from V and 2 bases from J, with 12 bases between. Germline loops: CDR1 KGHDR, CDR2 SFDVKD. CDR3 in DNA: TGTGCCACCAGTGATTTGAAAGCTGGGCCGAACTATGGCTACACCTTC. It yields the protein CATSDLKAGPNYGYTF.

Comments on this clone: The junction departs from germline at one end; a sequencing error may be responsible. The chain carries TRBV11-2 and TRBJ2-5; D is perhaps TRBD2 (6 bases). CDR1 and CDR2 from the germline V gene are SGHAT and FQNNGV. The CDR3 contains 15 residues. The CDR3 coding sequence is TGTGCCAGCAGCTTAAACGGTGGAGGGCAAGGGACCCAGTACTTC. Translation: CASSLNGGGQGTQYF.

This clone has only a few counts. The V call is TRBV7-9, the J call TRBJ2-5; a weak D match, TRBD2 (5 bases). CDR1 SEHNR and CDR2 FQNEAQ come from the germline V gene (reference sequence). The CDR3 contains 12 residues. Trimming removed 7 bases at V and 1 base at J, with 7 bases between. Here the CDR3 reads CASMGSQETQYF. The CDR3 region has the DNA TGTGCCAGCATGGGGAGCCAAGAGACCCAGTACTTC.